Listed here are 18 T cell receptor beta chains from one sample, sequenced in a study of blood T cell repertoires in COVID-19. The method was immunoSEQ multiplex PCR; TCRdb's version includes in-frame clones alone and lacks a portion of them. The table includes under 250,000 clones, roughly 86% detected once. The sequencing input was peripheral blood. The receptors were sampled from a woman in her thirties or forties with acute or convalescent COVID-19.

The chain employs TRBV9 and TRBJ2-7; no reliable D call. Germline V gene lookup returns CDR1 SGDLS and CDR2 YYNGEE. This CDR3 spans 14 amino acids. V was pared by 0 bases and J by 6 bases, with 13 bases between. The chain's CDR3 is CASSVGSNAREQYF. The CDR3, as DNA: TGTGCCAGCAGCGTAGGTAGCAATGCCCGCGAGCAGTACTTC.

The rearrangement uses TRBV25-1 and TRBJ1-6; tentatively, D is TRBD1 (5 bases). The ends were cut back, 3 bases at V and 9 bases at J, with 18 bases in the middle. The CDR3 loop spans 16 amino acids. CDR1 and CDR2 (germline): MGHDK, SYGVNS. CDR3 DNA sequence: TGTGCCAGCAGTGATCCCCTCCAGGGTGCTTCTTCACCCCTCCACTTT. It translates to CASSDPLQGASSPLHF.

With respect to this clone: An end of the junction does not agree with germline; a read error may underlie this. The J gene is TRBJ2-3, the V gene TRBV14; TRBD2 matches 12 bases. This CDR3 is built from 17 residues. The germline V gene encodes CDR1 SGHDN and CDR2 FVKESK. The CDR3 loop reads CASSQLSLAGGTDTQYF. CDR3 sequence (DNA): TGTGCCAGCAGTCAACTGTCACTAGCGGGAGGCACGGATACGCAGTATTTT.

Only a few counts were recorded for this clone. The V gene is TRBV6-5, the J gene TRBJ1-4; no definite D call. V lost 6 bases, J lost 3 bases, and 11 bases lay in between. The CDR3 is 14 amino acids. Germline assignment: CDR1 MNHEY and CDR2 SVGAGI. The CDR3 is CASRGGSPNEKLFF. CDR3 nucleotides: TGTGCCAGCAGGGGAGGGAGTCCTAATGAAAAACTGTTTTTT.

CDR3 loop: CASSENNTPSGNTIYF. Here the CDR3 DNA reads TGTGCCAGCAGTGAGAACAATACCCCGTCTGGAAACACCATATATTTT. The rearrangement uses TRBV2 and TRBJ1-3; the D is unclear. Per the germline V gene, CDR1 is SNHLY and CDR2 is FYNNEI. The CDR3 is made up of 16 amino acids. V gave up 3 bases and J gave up 1 base, with 13 bases separating them. Based on the CDR3 plus reference TRBV2 and TRBJ1-3, the full variable domain is EPEVTQTPSHQVTQMGQEVILRCVPISNHLYFYWYRQILGQKVEFLVSFYNNEISEKSEIFDDQFSVERPDGSNFTLKIRSTKLEDSAMYFCASSENNTPSGNTIYFGEGSWLTVV.

CDR3 loop: CASSVGAGSDTQYF. The CDR3 region has the DNA TGTGCCAGCAGTGTCGGGGCGGGGTCAGATACGCAGTATTTT. The chain is built from TRBV2 and TRBJ2-3; D possibly corresponds to TRBD2 (6 bases). The V end was cut by 4 bases, the J end by 4 bases, with 12 bases between. CDR1 and CDR2 (germline): SNHLY, FYNNEI. The CDR3 contains 14 residues.

The genes are TRBV5-1 and TRBJ1-1; D remains ambiguous. With 2 bases removed from V and 2 bases from J, the gap between germline ends came to 13 bases. This CDR3 is built from 15 residues. Per the germline V gene, CDR1 is SGHRS and CDR2 is YFSETQ. CDR3 DNA sequence: TGCGCCAGCAGCTTCGTCGGTGGGCCAAACACTGAAGCTTTCTTT. Translated, it gives CASSFVGGPNTEAFF.

In this sample, this clone turned up once. The chain is built from TRBV30 and TRBJ1-2; TRBD1 might be the D (5 bases). The CDR3 has 15 amino acids. Germline V gene data show CDR1 as GTSNPN and CDR2 as SVGIG (reference sequence). Deletions cut 2 bases from V and 1 base from J, with 14 bases between. CDR3 region: CAWSRAGPVNYGYTF. Written as DNA, the CDR3 is TGTGCCTGGAGTCGTGCAGGGCCCGTTAACTATGGCTACACCTTC. The whole variable domain, remainder taken from reference TRBV30 and TRBJ1-2, is SQTIHQWPATLVQPVGSPLSLECTVEGTSNPNLYWYRQAAGRGLQLLFYSVGIGQISSEVPQNLSASRPQDRQFILSSKKLLLSDSGFYLCAWSRAGPVNYGYTFGSGTRLTVV.

The chain uses TRBV27 and TRBJ2-7; D may be TRBD1 (5 bases). The CDR3 is 13 amino acids. CDR1 is MNHEY, CDR2 SMNVEV, per germline (reference sequence). V shed 6 bases and J shed 1 base, with 10 bases lying between them. The CDR3 reads CASSTPGSYEQYF. DNA of the CDR3: TGTGCCAGCAGCACTCCAGGGTCCTACGAGCAGTACTTC.

The CDR3 protein is CASTPGVYSGNTIYF. The CDR3, as DNA: TGTGCCAGCACCCCGGGAGTTTACTCTGGAAACACCATATATTTT. This chain links TRBV2 with TRBJ1-3; D unclear. Trimming stripped 7 bases from V and 0 bases from J, with 13 bases between. The CDR3 is 15 amino acids. CDR1 and CDR2 from the germline V gene are SNHLY and FYNNEI. Looking up the rest from reference TRBV2 and TRBJ1-3 gives the full variable domain: EPEVTQTPSHQVTQMGQEVILRCVPISNHLYFYWYRQILGQKVEFLVSFYNNEISEKSEIFDDQFSVERPDGSNFTLKIRSTKLEDSAMYFCASTPGVYSGNTIYFGEGSWLTVV.

The chain uses TRBV29-1 and TRBJ2-2; D might be TRBD2 (5 bases). V lost 4 bases and J lost 7, with 7 bases in between. This CDR3 has 11 amino acids. Germline V lookup: CDR1 SQVTM, CDR2 ANQGSEA. CDR3 amino acids: CSVGGVGELFF. DNA of the CDR3: TGCAGCGTTGGGGGAGTCGGGGAGCTGTTTTTT.

The rearrangement uses TRBV3-1 (or the pseudogene TRBV3-2) and TRBJ2-7; 8 positions agree with TRBD2. This CDR3 comprises 16 residues. Germline trimming cut 0 bases from V and 2 bases from J; bases unmatched to any gene: 6. Germline assignment: CDR1 LGHDT and CDR2 YNNKEL (reference sequence). The CDR3 is CASSQEWGSGAYEQYF. The CDR3 DNA reads TGTGCCAGCAGCCAAGAATGGGGTAGCGGGGCCTACGAGCAGTACTTC.

This clone was recorded a few times. The chain links TRBV15 to TRBJ2-7, with 12 bases identical to TRBD2. Germline CDR1 reads LNHNV; CDR2 reads YYDKDF (reference sequence). This CDR3 has 16 amino acids. V was pared by 5 bases and J by 3 bases, with 8 bases of the junction left unmatched. The CDR3 region is CATSASGGASFYEQYF. DNA of the CDR3: TGTGCCACCAGCGCTAGCGGGGGGGCCTCTTTCTACGAGCAGTACTTC. The full variable domain, its missing parts supplied by reference TRBV15 and TRBJ2-7, is DAMVIQNPRYQVTQFGKPVTLSCSQTLNHNVMYWYQQKSSQAPKLLFHYYDKDFNNEADTPDNFQSRRPNTSFCFLDIRSPGLGDTAMYLCATSASGGASFYEQYFGPGTRLTVT.

V and J are TRBV5-1 and TRBJ2-7; 7 bases agree with TRBD1. Per the germline V gene, CDR1 is SGHRS and CDR2 is YFSETQ. Trimming took 0 bases from V and 2 from J; bases not matched to a gene: 11. This CDR3 spans 17 amino acids. The CDR3 protein is CASSLAHPGTVTYEQYF. The CDR3 DNA reads TGCGCCAGCAGCTTGGCTCACCCCGGGACAGTCACCTACGAGCAGTACTTC.

The rearrangement joins TRBV3-1 (or the pseudogene TRBV3-2) to TRBJ2-3, with a weak D call TRBD1 (6 bases). Trimming shortened V by 0 bases and J by 2 bases, and 12 bases separated the two germline ends. Germline CDR1 LGHDT, CDR2 YNNKEL (reference sequence). The CDR3 totals 16 residues. The CDR3 here is CASSQDLGAHTDTQYF. CDR3 nucleotide sequence: TGTGCCAGCAGCCAAGATCTGGGGGCTCACACAGATACGCAGTATTTT.

V usage is TRBV14 and J usage is TRBJ1-6; possibly TRBD1 for D (5 bases). Germline CDR1 reads SGHDN; CDR2 reads FVKESK. The length of the CDR3 is 17 residues. Trimming removed 0 bases at V and 10 bases at J, with 19 bases between. CDR3 DNA sequence: TGTGCCAGCAGCCAAGAGCCCCCCTGGGAGGGGTGGTCACCCCTCCACTTT. It codes for CASSQEPPWEGWSPLHF.

This chain links TRBV18 with TRBJ2-7, with 8 bases fitting TRBD2. CDR3 length: 17 residues. Trimming took 3 bases from V and 0 from J; bases not matched to a gene: 10. CDR1 and CDR2 (germline): KGHSH, LQKENI. The CDR3 DNA follows: TGTGCCAGCTCACCTACCAATAGCGGGAAAAACTCCTACGAGCAGTACTTC. Encoded protein: CASSPTNSGKNSYEQYF.

V and J are TRBV9 and TRBJ1-2; the D is unclear. Germline loops: CDR1 SGDLS, CDR2 YYNGEE. The CDR3 covers 14 residues. V was clipped by 1 base and J by 4 bases, with 11 bases between them. CDR3 in amino acids: CASSVTAEGYGYTF. In nucleotides, the CDR3 is TGTGCCAGCAGCGTAACGGCAGAGGGCTATGGCTACACCTTC.